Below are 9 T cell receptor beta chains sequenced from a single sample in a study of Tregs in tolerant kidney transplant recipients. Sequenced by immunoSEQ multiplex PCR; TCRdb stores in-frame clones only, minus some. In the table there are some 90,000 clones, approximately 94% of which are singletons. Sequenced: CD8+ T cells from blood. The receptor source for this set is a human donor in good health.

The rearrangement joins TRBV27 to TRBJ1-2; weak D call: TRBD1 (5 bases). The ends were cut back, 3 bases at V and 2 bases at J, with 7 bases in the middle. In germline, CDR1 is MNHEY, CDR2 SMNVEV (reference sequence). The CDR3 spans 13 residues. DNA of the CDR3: TGTGCCAGCAGTTTTCAGGGCAACTATGGCTACACCTTC. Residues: CASSFQGNYGYTF.

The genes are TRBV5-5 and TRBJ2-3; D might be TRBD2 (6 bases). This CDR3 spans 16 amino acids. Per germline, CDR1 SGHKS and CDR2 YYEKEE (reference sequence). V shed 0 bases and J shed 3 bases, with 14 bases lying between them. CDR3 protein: CASSLEGSGSTDTQYF. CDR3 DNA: TGTGCCAGCAGCTTGGAAGGTAGCGGATCAACAGATACGCAGTATTTT.

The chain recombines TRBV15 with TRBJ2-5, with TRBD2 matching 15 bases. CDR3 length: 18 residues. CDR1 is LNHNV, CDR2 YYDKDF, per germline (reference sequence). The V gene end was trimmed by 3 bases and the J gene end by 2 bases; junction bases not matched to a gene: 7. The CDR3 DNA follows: TGTGCCACCAGCAGGGGACTAGCGGGAGGAGTGGGGCAAGAGACCCAGTACTTC. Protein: CATSRGLAGGVGQETQYF.

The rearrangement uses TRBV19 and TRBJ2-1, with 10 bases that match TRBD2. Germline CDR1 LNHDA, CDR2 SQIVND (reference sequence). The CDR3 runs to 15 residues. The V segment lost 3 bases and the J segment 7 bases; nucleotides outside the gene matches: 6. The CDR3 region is CASSIGLAGENEQFF. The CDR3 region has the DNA TGTGCCAGTAGTATTGGCCTAGCGGGAGAGAATGAGCAGTTCTTC.

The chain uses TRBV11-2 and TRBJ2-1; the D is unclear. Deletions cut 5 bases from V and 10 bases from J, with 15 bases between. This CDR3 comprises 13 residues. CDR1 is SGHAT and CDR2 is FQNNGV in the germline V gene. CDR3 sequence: CASSSRGEEEQFF. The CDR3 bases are TGTGCCAGCAGCAGCCGAGGTGAGGAGGAGCAGTTCTTC.

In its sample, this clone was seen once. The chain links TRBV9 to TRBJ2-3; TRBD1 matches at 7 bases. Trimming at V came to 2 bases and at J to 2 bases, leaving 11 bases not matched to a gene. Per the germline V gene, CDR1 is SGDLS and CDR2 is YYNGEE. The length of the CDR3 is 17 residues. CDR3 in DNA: TGTGCCAGCAGCGTCTCCGGTAACAGGGGCTTCACAGATACGCAGTATTTT. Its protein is CASSVSGNRGFTDTQYF.

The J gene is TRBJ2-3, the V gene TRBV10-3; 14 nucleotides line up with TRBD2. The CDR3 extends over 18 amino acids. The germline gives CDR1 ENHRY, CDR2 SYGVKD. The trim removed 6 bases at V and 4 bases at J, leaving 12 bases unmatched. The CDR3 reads CAISPATSGRAPPDTQYF. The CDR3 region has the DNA TGTGCCATCAGCCCCGCGACTAGCGGGAGGGCTCCCCCAGATACGCAGTATTTT.

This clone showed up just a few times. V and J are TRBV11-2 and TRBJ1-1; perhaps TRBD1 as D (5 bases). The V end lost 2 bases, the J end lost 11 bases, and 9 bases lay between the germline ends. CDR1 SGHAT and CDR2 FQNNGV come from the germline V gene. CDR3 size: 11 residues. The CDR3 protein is CASSLQGVAFF. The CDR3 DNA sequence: TGTGCCAGCAGCTTACAAGGGGTGGCTTTCTTT.

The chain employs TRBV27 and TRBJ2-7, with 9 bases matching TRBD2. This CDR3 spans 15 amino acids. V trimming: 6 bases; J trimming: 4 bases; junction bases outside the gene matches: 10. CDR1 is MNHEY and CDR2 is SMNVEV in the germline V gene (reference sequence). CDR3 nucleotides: TGTGCCAGCAGCTCGAAGCGGGAGGTCCTATACGAGCAGTACTTC. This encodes CASSSKREVLYEQYF.